These T cell receptor beta chains were read from a single sample in a study of graft-versus-host responses after intestinal transplantation. The antigens for these receptors are not known. Measured with immunoSEQ multiplex PCR; TCRdb has only the in-frame clones, and not every one. The sample carries some 110,000 clones, 85% to 95% recorded once. The sample here was unstimulated CD4+ T cells sorted from spleen or lymph node cells, taken before transplant. The receptor source for this set is a human donor who was the organ donor for an intestinal transplant. Each CDR3 is given with its conserved first and last residue. A D gene is named only where the DNA matches it firmly. Clone size is shown for a subset of rows, as once, few, many or a class of expanded clone.

D gene: NA; J gene: TRBJ2-7; clone size: NA; V gene: TRBV21-1; CDR3 DNA: TGTGCCAGCAGCAAAGGACTAGCGGGAGATCTCTACGAGCAGTACTTC; CDR3 protein: CASSKGLAGDLYEQYF
D gene: TRBD2; J gene: TRBJ2-5; clone size: NA; V gene: TRBV9; CDR3 DNA: TGTGCCAGCAGCGTAGGGCTCGGGCGGGAGGGCCTGGAGACCCAGTACTTC; CDR3 protein: CASSVGLGREGLETQYF
D gene: TRBD1; J gene: TRBJ1-5; clone size: NA; V gene: TRBV19; CDR3 DNA: TGTGCCAGTAGTCCCCTTATGGGGACAGGGATGGGCAATCAGCCCCAGCATTTT; CDR3 protein: CASSPLMGTGMGNQPQHF
D gene: NA; J gene: TRBJ1-2; clone size: NA; V gene: TRBV7-2; CDR3 DNA: TGTGCCAGCAGCTATTGGGGGTTCAATGGCTACACCTTC; CDR3 protein: CASSYWGFNGYTF
D gene: NA; J gene: TRBJ1-2; clone size: NA; V gene: TRBV6-1; CDR3 DNA: TGTGCCAGCAGTGAAGCAGGACGGGAGTACTATGGCTACACCTTC; CDR3 protein: CASSEAGREYYGYTF
D gene: TRBD1; J gene: TRBJ1-2; clone size: NA; V gene: TRBV11-3; CDR3 DNA: TGTGCCAGCAGTTTGGCTACAGGGGTCGGCTACACCTTC; CDR3 protein: CASSLATGVGYTF
D gene: NA; J gene: TRBJ2-3; clone size: NA; V gene: TRBV23-1; CDR3 DNA: TGCGCCAGCAGTCAATCATCCAGGACCTGCACAGATACGCAGTATTTT; CDR3 protein: CASSQSSRTCTDTQYF
D gene: TRBD2; J gene: TRBJ2-2; clone size: NA; V gene: TRBV19; CDR3 DNA: TGTGCCAGTAGTACACAACTAGGACTAGCCGGGGAGCTGTTTTTT; CDR3 protein: CASSTQLGLAGELFF
D gene: NA; J gene: TRBJ2-1; clone size: NA; V gene: TRBV2; CDR3 DNA: TGTGCCAGCAGTGAACAGGGAGGTGAGCAGTTCTTC; CDR3 protein: CASSEQGGEQFF
D gene: NA; J gene: TRBJ2-5; clone size: NA; V gene: TRBV27; CDR3 DNA: TGTGCCAGCAGGACCCTCAGCTCCCCCGCCCAGACCCAGTACTTC; CDR3 protein: CASRTLSSPAQTQYF
D gene: NA; J gene: TRBJ1-5; clone size: once; V gene: TRBV7-2; CDR3 DNA: TGTGCCAGCAGCTTAGCGCGGGAGGTGGCGCCCCAGCATTTT; CDR3 protein: CASSLAREVAPQHF
D gene: NA; J gene: TRBJ2-1; clone size: NA; V gene: TRBV27; CDR3 DNA: TGTGCCACCGCCTACGCGCGAGGATACAATGAGCAGTTCTTC; CDR3 protein: CATAYARGYNEQFF
D gene: TRBD2; J gene: TRBJ2-1; clone size: NA; V gene: TRBV14; CDR3 DNA: TGTGCCAGCAGCCCGGGACTAGCGGGCGAGCAGTTCTTC; CDR3 protein: CASSPGLAGEQFF
D gene: TRBD2; J gene: TRBJ2-1; clone size: NA; V gene: TRBV7-9; CDR3 DNA: TGTGCCAGCAGCTTAGGACCCACTAGCGGGATTTACAATGAGCAGTTCTTC; CDR3 protein: CASSLGPTSGIYNEQFF
D gene: TRBD2; J gene: TRBJ2-5; clone size: NA; V gene: TRBV7-9; CDR3 DNA: TGTGCCAGCAGCTCCCGAGGACTAGCGGGAGGGCCGGGAGAGACCCAGTACTTC; CDR3 protein: CASSSRGLAGGPGETQYF
D gene: NA; J gene: TRBJ1-1; clone size: NA; V gene: TRBV6-5; CDR3 DNA: TGTGCCAGCAGTTACTCGGAATCGGGGGTGACTGAAGCTTTCTTT; CDR3 protein: CASSYSESGVTEAFF
D gene: NA; J gene: TRBJ1-2; clone size: NA; V gene: TRBV30; CDR3 DNA: TGTGCCTGGAAACAGGAGAGCTTCTATGGCTACACCTTC; CDR3 protein: CAWKQESFYGYTF
D gene: TRBD1; J gene: TRBJ2-3; clone size: NA; V gene: TRBV7-3; CDR3 DNA: TGTGCCAGCAGCTCGACCGGGACAGGGACGCAGTATTTT; CDR3 protein: CASSSTGTGTQYF
D gene: TRBD1; J gene: TRBJ2-7; clone size: NA; V gene: TRBV6-1; CDR3 DNA: TGTGCCAGCATCCCCCGACAGGGGCTCCACGAGCAGTACTTC; CDR3 protein: CASIPRQGLHEQYF
D gene: NA; J gene: TRBJ1-1; clone size: NA; V gene: TRBV6-6; CDR3 DNA: TGTGCCAGCAGTTACTCGAAGCAGGTCGCTGAAGCTTTCTTT; CDR3 protein: CASSYSKQVAEAFF
D gene: TRBD2; J gene: TRBJ2-7; clone size: NA; V gene: TRBV7-2; CDR3 DNA: TGTGCCAGCAGCTTAGTAGCGGGAGGGTACGAGCAGTACTTC; CDR3 protein: CASSLVAGGYEQYF
D gene: TRBD2; J gene: TRBJ2-7; clone size: NA; V gene: TRBV11-2; CDR3 DNA: TGTGCCAGCAGCTTATCGGGGGGACTCCACTACGAGCAGTACTTC; CDR3 protein: CASSLSGGLHYEQYF
D gene: NA; J gene: TRBJ2-7; clone size: NA; V gene: TRBV28; CDR3 DNA: TGTGCCAGCAGTTTATCCCTGAGGGGCTCCTACGAGCAGTACTTC; CDR3 protein: CASSLSLRGSYEQYF
D gene: NA; J gene: TRBJ2-1; clone size: once; V gene: TRBV5-1; CDR3 DNA: TGCGCCAGCAGCTTGGATGGGGCCTACAATGAGCAGTTCTTC; CDR3 protein: CASSLDGAYNEQFF
D gene: NA; J gene: TRBJ2-6; clone size: NA; V gene: TRBV19; CDR3 DNA: TGTGCCAGTAGTTCAAGGGTAGGGGCCAACGTCCTGACTTTC; CDR3 protein: CASSSRVGANVLTF
D gene: NA; J gene: TRBJ2-7; clone size: NA; V gene: TRBV10-1; CDR3 DNA: TGCGCCAGCAGAGAACCCCTTCAGGGTGGCGCCTACGAGCAGTACTTC; CDR3 protein: CASREPLQGGAYEQYF
D gene: NA; J gene: TRBJ2-7; clone size: NA; V gene: TRBV30; CDR3 DNA: TGTGCCTGGAGTGTACAGGGAGGCTACGAGCAGTACTTC; CDR3 protein: CAWSVQGGYEQYF
D gene: NA; J gene: TRBJ1-4; clone size: NA; V gene: TRBV7-7; CDR3 DNA: TGTGCTAGCAGTCCAGGGGCGGCTAATGAAAAACTGTTTTTT; CDR3 protein: CASSPGAANEKLFF
D gene: TRBD1; J gene: TRBJ2-3; clone size: NA; V gene: TRBV6-1; CDR3 DNA: TGTGCCAGCAGTGCAGGGACAGTACCAGATACGCAGTATTTT; CDR3 protein: CASSAGTVPDTQYF
D gene: NA; J gene: TRBJ1-2; clone size: NA; V gene: TRBV4-3; CDR3 DNA: TGCGCCAGCAGCCAAGATTATTCGGTTATCTATGGCTACACCTTC; CDR3 protein: CASSQDYSVIYGYTF
D gene: NA; J gene: TRBJ2-3; clone size: NA; V gene: TRBV7-9; CDR3 DNA: TGTCTCCTCAGCGGGCGGACAGATACGCAGTATTTT; CDR3 protein: CLLSGRTDTQYF
D gene: NA; J gene: TRBJ1-5; clone size: NA; V gene: TRBV19; CDR3 DNA: TGTGCCAGTCGGGGGGGAAGAGGTCAGCCCCAGCATTTT; CDR3 protein: CASRGGRGQPQHF
D gene: NA; J gene: TRBJ1-2; clone size: NA; V gene: TRBV7-9; CDR3 DNA: TGTGCCAGCAGTTCTACAGGGAACTATGGCTACACCTTC; CDR3 protein: CASSSTGNYGYTF
D gene: NA; J gene: TRBJ1-1; clone size: once; V gene: TRBV30; CDR3 DNA: TGTGCCTGGACCCACTTGGACAGACCGAACACTGAAGCTTTCTTT; CDR3 protein: CAWTHLDRPNTEAFF
D gene: NA; J gene: TRBJ2-2; clone size: NA; V gene: TRBV5-1; CDR3 DNA: TGCGCCAGCCGGGGACAGAACACCGGGGAGCTGTTTTTT; CDR3 protein: CASRGQNTGELFF
D gene: NA; J gene: TRBJ1-4; clone size: NA; V gene: TRBV10-3; CDR3 DNA: TGTGCCATCAGTGATTTCGGGGGCTCGGGAAAACTGTTTTTT; CDR3 protein: CAISDFGGSGKLFF
D gene: NA; J gene: TRBJ2-3; clone size: NA; V gene: TRBV5-1; CDR3 DNA: TGCGCCAGCAGCTTTCAGGGTTTTGCAGATACGCAGTATTTT; CDR3 protein: CASSFQGFADTQYF
D gene: NA; J gene: TRBJ2-1; clone size: NA; V gene: TRBV5-3; CDR3 DNA: TGTGCCAGAAGCTTGGTGGGTGGGGACTCCTCCTACAATGAGCAGTTCTTC; CDR3 protein: CARSLVGGDSSYNEQFF
D gene: NA; J gene: TRBJ2-7; clone size: NA; V gene: TRBV7-2; CDR3 DNA: TGTGCCAGCAATAGCCGGGACATACCTCACGAGCAGTACTTC; CDR3 protein: CASNSRDIPHEQYF
D gene: TRBD1; J gene: TRBJ2-7; clone size: once; V gene: TRBV6-5; CDR3 DNA: TGTGCCAGCAGACAGGACAGGGCCTCCTACGAGCAGTACTTC; CDR3 protein: CASRQDRASYEQYF
D gene: NA; J gene: TRBJ1-5; clone size: NA; V gene: TRBV11-2; CDR3 DNA: TGTGCCAGCAGCCAGGAGAGCAATCAGCCCCAGCATTTT; CDR3 protein: CASSQESNQPQHF
D gene: TRBD1; J gene: TRBJ1-2; clone size: NA; V gene: TRBV5-6; CDR3 DNA: TGTGCCAGCAGCTTGGAAGCAGGGGGCACCTATGGCTACACCTTC; CDR3 protein: CASSLEAGGTYGYTF
D gene: TRBD2; J gene: TRBJ2-3; clone size: NA; V gene: TRBV6-5; CDR3 DNA: TGTGCCAGCAGGGGACTAGCGGGCACAGATACGCAGTATTTT; CDR3 protein: CASRGLAGTDTQYF
D gene: TRBD1; J gene: TRBJ2-1; clone size: NA; V gene: TRBV5-1; CDR3 DNA: TGCGCCAGCAGCTTGGACAGGGGGCTCCACAATGAGCAGTTCTTC; CDR3 protein: CASSLDRGLHNEQFF
D gene: NA; J gene: TRBJ2-1; clone size: NA; V gene: TRBV18; CDR3 DNA: TGTGCCAGCTCACCCACGGAGGGCCTCTCGGGCGATGAGCAGTTCTTC; CDR3 protein: CASSPTEGLSGDEQFF
D gene: NA; J gene: TRBJ1-3; clone size: NA; V gene: TRBV6-5; CDR3 DNA: TGTGCCAGCAGGGACAGCTCTGGAAACACCATATATTTT; CDR3 protein: CASRDSSGNTIYF